This TCR beta chain emerged from a study of CD8+ T cells in alopecia areata. Specified treatment: oral pan-JAK inhibitor, 5-10 mg twice daily. The V gene end was trimmed by 5 bases and the J gene end by 8 bases; junction bases not matched to a gene: 9. This CDR3 has 15 amino acids. Per germline, CDR1 SEHNR and CDR2 FQNEAQ (reference sequence). A remark on this clone: The antigen remains undetermined.

Investigators isolated RNA and reverse transcribed it into cDNA to act as the sequencing template. Sequencing was performed with immunoSEQ multiplex PCR; in TCRdb, only in-frame clones are kept and a portion is missing. This table holds about 160,000 clones, roughly 65% found once. Whole-study results and caveats: Among the 100 top clones, expanded CD8+ clones, like scalp clonality, were significantly decreased by tofacitinib. Any link of baseline CD8+ expansion to response, resting on one nonresponder, remains uncertain.

The chain is built from TRBV7-9 and TRBJ1-2; 12 bases match TRBD1. Sequences were derived from CD4+ T cells sorted from blood, sampled at week 4, from a patient treated with tofacitinib. The origin of this receptor is a human donor with alopecia areata. Here the CDR3 DNA reads TGTGCCAGCAGCATGGGACAGGGGGCGAAGATCGGCTACACCTTC. This encodes CASSMGQGAKIGYTF.